This is a list of T cell receptor beta chains from one sample in a study of PD-1 blockade in classical Hodgkin lymphoma. Here immunoSEQ multiplex PCR was the method, and the copy in TCRdb shows in-frame clones only, minus some. This sample has about 58,000 clones, with about 91% found just once. The sequencing used peripheral blood mononuclear cells (PBMCs), collected before the second cycle of nivolumab. These TCRs come from a human donor with classical Hodgkin lymphoma. Each CDR3 is given with its conserved first and last residue. A D gene is named only where the DNA matches it firmly. Clone size is not always given. Where it is, it says once, few, many or a class for expanded clones.

size,J,D,V,DNA,CDR3
NA,TRBJ2-7,NA,TRBV7-4,TGTGCCAGCAGCCCCTCTATGCGGAGATCCTACGAGCAGTACTTC,CASSPSMRRSYEQYF
NA,TRBJ2-3,NA,TRBV13,TGTGCCAGCAGCCTCGAGGTGTCAGATACGCAGTATTTT,CASSLEVSDTQYF
NA,TRBJ2-7,NA,TRBV7-2,TGTGCCAGCAGCTTAGCGCTGGGGAAACCCTACGAGCAGTACTTC,CASSLALGKPYEQYF
few,TRBJ2-2,TRBD1,TRBV7-9,TGTGCCAGCAGCGTACTACAGGGGATCACCGGGGAGCTGTTTTTT,CASSVLQGITGELFF
NA,TRBJ1-5,TRBD1,TRBV5-1,TGCGCCAGCCCTAGGGGACAGGGCAATCAGCCCCAGCATTTT,CASPRGQGNQPQHF
once,TRBJ1-4,NA,TRBV9,TGTGCCAGCGGAGGGTACGTCGGTGAAAAACTGTTTTTT,CASGGYVGEKLFF
NA,TRBJ2-3,NA,TRBV9,TGTGCCAGCAGCGTAGCTCAGGGCCCGATCGATACGCAGTATTTT,CASSVAQGPIDTQYF
NA,TRBJ2-7,NA,TRBV29-1,TGCAGCGTTGGTAAAGGAGGAGGCTCCTACGAGCAGTACTTC,CSVGKGGGSYEQYF
NA,TRBJ1-2,NA,TRBV7-8,TGTGCCAGCAGCGCCGGGGGGCTGTATGGCTACACCTTC,CASSAGGLYGYTF
NA,TRBJ2-5,NA,TRBV7-9,TGTGCCAGCAGCTTGGGGCTTCAAGAGACCCAGTACTTC,CASSLGLQETQYF
NA,TRBJ1-1,NA,TRBV4-1,TGCGCCAGCAGCCAAGGTCCAGGGCTGCCTTTTGACACTGAAGCTTTCTTT,CASSQGPGLPFDTEAFF
NA,TRBJ2-1,TRBD2,TRBV15,TGTGCCACCAGCAGAGAGCGGGGGGGAACGCTCAGCTCCTACAATGAGCAGTTCTTC,CATSRERGGTLSSYNEQFF
NA,TRBJ2-7,NA,TRBV27,TGTGCCAGCAGTCAGGGTTACGAGCAGTACTTC,CASSQGYEQYF
NA,TRBJ1-2,NA,TRBV9,TGTGCCAGCAGCGTAGGGGTTGGGGGAAATGGCTACACCTTC,CASSVGVGGNGYTF
once,TRBJ2-1,NA,TRBV7-2,TGTGCCAGCAGCTTAGGGCACCCCATCGATGAGCAGTTCTTC,CASSLGHPIDEQFF
NA,TRBJ2-1,NA,TRBV7-6,TGTGCCACCAGAATAGGGCCAACCTCAGGGCAAGGGTCCTACAATGAGCAGTTCTTC,CATRIGPTSGQGSYNEQFF
NA,TRBJ2-5,NA,TRBV6-5,TGTGCCAGCAGCCCCAGGGAACAGACCCAGTACTTC,CASSPREQTQYF
NA,TRBJ2-3,NA,TRBV10-3,TGTGCCATCAGTGAGTCGGTCGGACAGGGTATGACTAGCGGTTACACAGATACGCAGTATTTT,CAISESVGQGMTSGYTDTQYF
NA,TRBJ2-7,NA,TRBV6-9,TGTGCCAGCACAGGGGCCAACTCCTACGAGCAGTACTTC,CASTGANSYEQYF
NA,TRBJ1-5,NA,TRBV7-2,TGTGCCAGCAGTTCCGGCCCCCGACATGGATATAGCAATCAGCCCCAGCATTTT,CASSSGPRHGYSNQPQHF
NA,TRBJ2-4,NA,TRBV2,TGTGCCAGCTACGGGCTAGCCAAAAACATTCAGTACTTC,CASYGLAKNIQYF
NA,TRBJ2-1,NA,TRBV19,TGTGCCAGTAGTACCCCCACAGGGAGTGGTTCCTACAATGAGCAGTTCTTC,CASSTPTGSGSYNEQFF
once,TRBJ2-3,TRBD2,TRBV18,TGTGCCAGCTCACCCCTCGGACTAGCGGGAATGGGCACAGATACGCAGTATTTT,CASSPLGLAGMGTDTQYF
NA,TRBJ1-1,NA,TRBV29-1,TGCAGCGTTGAGAGAGAACTGAACACTGAAGCTTTCTTT,CSVERELNTEAFF
once,TRBJ2-2,NA,TRBV7-2,TGTGCCAGCAGCTTAGCGACAGGGCGGGGGACCGGGGAGCTGTTTTTT,CASSLATGRGTGELFF
NA,TRBJ1-2,NA,TRBV14,TGTGCCAGCAGACCTCCCGCGGCGGCCGCTGGCTACACCTTC,CASRPPAAAAGYTF
NA,TRBJ1-5,NA,TRBV4-1,TGCGCCAGCAGCCAAGAGGGCAGCACCCCTCAGCCCCAGCATTTT,CASSQEGSTPQPQHF
NA,TRBJ2-5,TRBD2,TRBV7-3,TGTGCCAGCAGCTCTAGCGGGAGTGGGGAGACCCAGTACTTC,CASSSSGSGETQYF
NA,TRBJ1-1,NA,TRBV10-3,TGTGCCATCAGCCTGAACACTGAAGCTTTCTTT,CAISLNTEAFF
NA,TRBJ1-3,NA,TRBV23-1,TGCGCCAGCAGTCAATTCCGGGGGCCTAGTGGAAACACCATATATTTT,CASSQFRGPSGNTIYF
once,TRBJ1-5,NA,TRBV6-1,TGTGCCAGCAGTGAAATCCTGGACACAGGCTATAGCAATCAGCCCCAGCATTTT,CASSEILDTGYSNQPQHF
NA,TRBJ2-5,TRBD1,TRBV5-1,TGCGCCAGCAGCGCCGGGACAGGGGAAGAGACCCAGTACTTC,CASSAGTGEETQYF
NA,TRBJ2-7,NA,TRBV9,TGTGCCAGCAGCGTAGCAGCCGACCTCCCGTACGAGCAGTACTTC,CASSVAADLPYEQYF
NA,TRBJ1-2,NA,TRBV7-9,TGTGCCAGCAGCTTAGGAGAAGGGGGGGGCTACACCTTC,CASSLGEGGGYTF
NA,TRBJ2-1,TRBD2,TRBV6-5,TGTGCCAGCAGTTACAAGTTCGGGGGGTATTACAATGAGCAGTTCTTC,CASSYKFGGYYNEQFF
NA,TRBJ1-4,NA,TRBV29-1,TGCAGCGTTGATGGGAACGGGCAGGGGACTAATGAAAAACTGTTTTTT,CSVDGNGQGTNEKLFF
NA,TRBJ1-2,NA,TRBV5-1,TGCGCCAGCAGCTTGTTCCGTCCCGGGACACCCTCCCGATATGGCTACACCTTC,CASSLFRPGTPSRYGYTF
NA,TRBJ1-6,NA,TRBV2,TGTGCCAGCAGTGAGGGGGAGCACTCACCCCTCCACTTT,CASSEGEHSPLHF
NA,TRBJ2-7,NA,TRBV9,TGTGCCAGCAGCCCAAATCCAACCGAGCAGTACTTC,CASSPNPTEQYF
NA,TRBJ2-7,NA,TRBV4-2,TGTGCCAGCAGCCAAGATATGTCCAGTCTGGGATTC,CASSQDMSSLGF
NA,TRBJ2-1,TRBD2,TRBV30,TGTGCCTGGAGTGGATCGGAGCGGGGGTCAATAGATGAGCAGTTCTTC,CAWSGSERGSIDEQFF
NA,TRBJ1-3,TRBD1,TRBV27,TGTGCCAGCAGTGTACAGGGGTCGGGAAACACCATATATTTT,CASSVQGSGNTIYF
NA,TRBJ2-7,NA,TRBV7-8,TGTGCCAGCAGCTTAGCGGTTTCCTACGAGCAGTACTTC,CASSLAVSYEQYF
NA,TRBJ1-5,TRBD1,TRBV19,TGTGCCAGTAGTAACAGGGGGAGCAATCAGCCCCAGCATTTT,CASSNRGSNQPQHF
NA,TRBJ1-1,NA,TRBV28,TGTGCCAGCAGTTTAGGCGCTGAAGCTTTCTTT,CASSLGAEAFF
NA,TRBJ2-7,NA,TRBV6-6,TGTGCCAGCAGTTACTCGAGGGCCTCCTACGAGCAGTACTTC,CASSYSRASYEQYF
NA,TRBJ2-7,TRBD2,TRBV5-1,TGCGCCAGCAGCTTGTTCGGCGGGAGTCCACCCGAGCAGTACTTC,CASSLFGGSPPEQYF
NA,TRBJ2-3,NA,TRBV6-1,TGTGCCAGCTTCGCGGGGGCGAGCTCAGATACGCAGTATTTT,CASFAGASSDTQYF
once,TRBJ2-7,NA,TRBV7-6,TGTGCCAGCAGCTTAGGTCCAGGCTCTTACGAGCAGTACTTC,CASSLGPGSYEQYF
NA,TRBJ1-3,TRBD1,TRBV30,TGTGCCTGGAGTGTTATGGGACAGGTCTCTGGAAACACCATATATTTT,CAWSVMGQVSGNTIYF
NA,TRBJ1-6,NA,TRBV11-1,TGTGCCAGCAGCTTTACTACAGGGCCATCACCCCTCCACTTT,CASSFTTGPSPLHF
once,TRBJ2-7,NA,TRBV29-1,TGCAGCGCGCAGGGGCCCTCCTACGAGCAGTACTTC,CSAQGPSYEQYF
NA,TRBJ2-5,NA,TRBV6-5,TGTGCCAGCAGTTACCTCCGGGACACCAGAGCCCAGTACTTC,CASSYLRDTRAQYF
NA,TRBJ1-3,NA,TRBV25-1,TGTGCCAGCAGTGACAACCCGGGGGCGGGCGGAAACACCATATATTTT,CASSDNPGAGGNTIYF
NA,TRBJ2-7,NA,TRBV10-2,TGCGCCAGCAGTGAGGGGGGTTCCTACGAGCAGTACTTC,CASSEGGSYEQYF
NA,TRBJ2-6,TRBD2,TRBV15,TGTGCCACCAGCAGAGTGGAGACTAGCGGGAGTTCTGGGGCCAACGTCCTGACTTTC,CATSRVETSGSSGANVLTF
once,TRBJ1-6,TRBD1,TRBV6-5,TGTGCCAGCAGATCCCTGCAGGGGGCGATTTCACCCCTCCACTTT,CASRSLQGAISPLHF
NA,TRBJ1-1,NA,TRBV5-6,TGTGCCAGCAGCTTCTCAGGGGTTGAAGCTTTCTTT,CASSFSGVEAFF